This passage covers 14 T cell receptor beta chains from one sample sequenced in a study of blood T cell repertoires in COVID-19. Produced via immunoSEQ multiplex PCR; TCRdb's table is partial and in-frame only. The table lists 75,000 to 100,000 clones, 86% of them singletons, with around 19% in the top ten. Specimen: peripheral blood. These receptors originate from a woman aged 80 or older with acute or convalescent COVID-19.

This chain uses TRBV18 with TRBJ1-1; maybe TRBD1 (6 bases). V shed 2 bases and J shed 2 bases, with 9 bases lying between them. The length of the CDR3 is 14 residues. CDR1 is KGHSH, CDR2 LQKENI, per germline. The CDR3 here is CASSPSGANTEAFF. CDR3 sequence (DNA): TGTGCCAGCTCACCATCAGGGGCTAACACTGAAGCTTTCTTT.

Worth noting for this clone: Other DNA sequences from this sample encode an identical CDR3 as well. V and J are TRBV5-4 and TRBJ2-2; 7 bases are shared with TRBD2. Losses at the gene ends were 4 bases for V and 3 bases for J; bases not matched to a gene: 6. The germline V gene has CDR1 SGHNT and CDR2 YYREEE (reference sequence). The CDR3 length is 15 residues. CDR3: CASSIAGVYTGELFF. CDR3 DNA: TGTGCCAGCAGCATTGCGGGGGTTTACACCGGGGAGCTGTTTTTT.

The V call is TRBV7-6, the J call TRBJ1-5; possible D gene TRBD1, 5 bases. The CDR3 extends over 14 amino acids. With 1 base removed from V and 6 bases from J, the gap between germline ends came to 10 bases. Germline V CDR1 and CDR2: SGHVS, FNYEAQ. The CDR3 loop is CASSLGGEGQPQHF. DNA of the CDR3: TGTGCCAGCAGCTTAGGGGGGGAGGGTCAGCCCCAGCATTTT.

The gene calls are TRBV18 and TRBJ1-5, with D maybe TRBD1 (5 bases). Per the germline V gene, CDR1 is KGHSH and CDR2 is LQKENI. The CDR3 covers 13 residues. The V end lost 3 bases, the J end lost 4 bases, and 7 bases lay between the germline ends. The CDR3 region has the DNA TGTGCCAGCTCACCGGACATTAATCAGCCCCAGCATTTT. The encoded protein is CASSPDINQPQHF.

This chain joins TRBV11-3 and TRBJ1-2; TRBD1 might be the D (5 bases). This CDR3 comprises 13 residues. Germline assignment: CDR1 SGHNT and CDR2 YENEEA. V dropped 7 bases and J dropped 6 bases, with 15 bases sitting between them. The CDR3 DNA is TGTGCCAGCACCCCGGGGGTGCAGGATGGCTACACCTTC. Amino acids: CASTPGVQDGYTF.

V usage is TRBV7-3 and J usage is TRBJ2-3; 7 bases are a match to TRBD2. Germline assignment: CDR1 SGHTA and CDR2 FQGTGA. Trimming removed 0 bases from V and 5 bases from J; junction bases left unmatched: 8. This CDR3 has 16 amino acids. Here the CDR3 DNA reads TGTGCCAGCAGCTTAACCGCCGCTAGCGGCGTAGATACGCAGTATTTT. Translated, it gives CASSLTAASGVDTQYF.

CDR3 amino acids: CASRPSSGTRNTEAFF. CDR3 in DNA: TGTGCCAGCAGACCCAGCTCCGGGACAAGGAACACTGAAGCTTTCTTT. The chain is built from TRBV2 and TRBJ1-1; D possibly corresponds to TRBD1 (6 bases). CDR1 and CDR2 (germline): SNHLY, FYNNEI. Trimming removed 6 bases at V and 1 base at J, with 18 bases between. The CDR3 extends over 16 amino acids.

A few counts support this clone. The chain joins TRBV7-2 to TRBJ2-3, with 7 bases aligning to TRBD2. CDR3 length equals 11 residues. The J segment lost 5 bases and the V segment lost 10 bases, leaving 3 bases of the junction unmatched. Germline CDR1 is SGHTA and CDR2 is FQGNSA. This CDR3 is CAKREGDTQYF. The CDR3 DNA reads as TGTGCCAAAAGGGAGGGAGATACGCAGTATTTT. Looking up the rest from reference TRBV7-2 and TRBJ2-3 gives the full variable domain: GAGVSQSPSNKVTEKGKDVELRCDPISGHTALYWYRQSLGQGLEFLIYFQGNSAPDKSGLPSDRFSAERTGGSVSTLTIQRTQQEDSAVYLCAKREGDTQYFGPGTRLTVL.

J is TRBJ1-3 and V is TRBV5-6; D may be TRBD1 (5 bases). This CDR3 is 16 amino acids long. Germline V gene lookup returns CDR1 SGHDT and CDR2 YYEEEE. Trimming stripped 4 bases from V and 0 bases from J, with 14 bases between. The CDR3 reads CASSLLGGLSGNTIYF. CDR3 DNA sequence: TGTGCCAGCAGCCTGCTGGGGGGACTCTCTGGAAACACCATATATTTT.

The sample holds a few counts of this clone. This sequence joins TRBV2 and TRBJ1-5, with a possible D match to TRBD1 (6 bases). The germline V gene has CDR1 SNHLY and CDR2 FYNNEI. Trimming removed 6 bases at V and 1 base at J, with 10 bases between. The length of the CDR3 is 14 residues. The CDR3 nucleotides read TGTGCCAGCAGGGCTGACAGGAGCAATCAGCCCCAGCATTTT. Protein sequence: CASRADRSNQPQHF.

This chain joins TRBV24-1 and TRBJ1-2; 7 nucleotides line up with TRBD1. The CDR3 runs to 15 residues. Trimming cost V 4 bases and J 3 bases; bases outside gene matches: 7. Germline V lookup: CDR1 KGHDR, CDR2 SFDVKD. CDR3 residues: CATSDPGTEYYGYTF. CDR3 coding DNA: TGTGCCACCAGTGACCCCGGGACAGAATACTATGGCTACACCTTC.

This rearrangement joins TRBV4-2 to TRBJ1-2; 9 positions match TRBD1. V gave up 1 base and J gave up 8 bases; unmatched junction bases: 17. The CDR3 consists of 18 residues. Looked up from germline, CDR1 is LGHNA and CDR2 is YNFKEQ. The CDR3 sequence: CASSQGSGTGLSMGGYTF. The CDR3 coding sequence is TGTGCCAGCAGCCAAGGGTCCGGGACAGGGCTCTCTATGGGAGGCTACACCTTC.

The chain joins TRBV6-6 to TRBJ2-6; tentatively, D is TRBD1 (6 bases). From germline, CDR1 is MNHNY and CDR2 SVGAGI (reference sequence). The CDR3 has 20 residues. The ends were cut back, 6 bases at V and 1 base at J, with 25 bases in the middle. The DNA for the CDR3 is TGTGCCAGCAGCCGTAGACATCGGGACACTACGAATTCTGGGGCCAACGTCCTGACTTTC. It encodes CASSRRHRDTTNSGANVLTF.

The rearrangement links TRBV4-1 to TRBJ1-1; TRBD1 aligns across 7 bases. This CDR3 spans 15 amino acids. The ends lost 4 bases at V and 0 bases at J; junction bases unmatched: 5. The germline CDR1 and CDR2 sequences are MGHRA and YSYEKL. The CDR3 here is CASSLRQGLNTEAFF. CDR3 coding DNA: TGCGCCAGCAGCCTCCGACAGGGACTGAACACTGAAGCTTTCTTT.